A single sample is the source of the 12 T cell receptor beta chains below, sequenced in a study of regulatory T cells in long-lasting Graves disease. The time point was: newly diagnosed GD, antithyroid drugs for less than 3 months. From PBMCs, RNA was extracted and then used to make the TCR library. CDR3-region Arm-PCR and iRepertoire HTBI primers produced the TCR beta libraries. TCRdb re-derived calls from the multiplex PCR reads in MiXCR, one entry per CDR3 protein. The sample has around 320,000 distinct CDR3 sequences; roughly 17% are singletons. In addition, the sample was reused for a study of T cells in Graves' hyperthyroidism and ophthalmopathy.

Here the sequenced sample was peripheral blood mononuclear cells (PBMCs), taken at new diagnosis, from a patient treated with antithyroid drugs. The receptors were sampled from a man aged 35 to 55 with Graves disease.

This clonotype was detected ten times or more. The chain is built from TRBV11-2 and TRBJ2-5; perhaps TRBD2 as D (7 bases). This CDR3 contains 16 residues. Germline lookup yields CDR1 SGHAT and CDR2 FQNNGV. The germline V and J ends were trimmed by 1 base and 5 bases, with 17 bases remaining between them. CDR3 in DNA: TGTGCCAGCAGCTTAGTTCAAGGGGGGGTCGGGGAGACCCAGTACTTC. Translating gives CASSLVQGGVGETQYF.

This clonotype came up many times. This chain connects TRBV28 to TRBJ2-1; D is unclear. Germline V CDR1 and CDR2: MDHEN, SYDVKM. This CDR3 has 13 residues. The V end was cut by 5 bases, the J end by 14 bases, with 19 bases between. The CDR3 DNA follows: TGTGCCAGCAGTGCCCTAGGGTCTACCACAGAGTTCTTC. Protein: CASSALGSTTEFF. Looking up the rest from reference TRBV28 and TRBJ2-1 gives the full variable domain: DVKVTQSSRYLVKRTGEKVFLECVQDMDHENMFWYRQDPGLGLRLIYFSYDVKMKEKGDIPEGYSVSREKKERFSLILESASTNQTSMYLCASSALGSTTEFFGPGTRLTVL.

The rearrangement uses TRBV30 and TRBJ1-4; the D gene is possibly TRBD1 (6 bases). CDR3 length equals 12 residues. The V gene's germline CDR1 is GTSNPN and CDR2 SVGIG (reference sequence). The V end was cut by 6 bases, the J end by 8 bases, with 13 bases between. This CDR3 reads CACSGAQEKLFF. The CDR3 nucleotides read TGTGCCTGCTCGGGGGCCCAAGAAAAACTGTTTTTT.

The chain uses TRBV7-3 and TRBJ2-5, with 10 bases identical to TRBD1. The V gene's germline CDR1 is SGHTA and CDR2 FQGTGA. The CDR3 contains 16 residues. The trim removed 4 bases at V and 5 bases at J, leaving 10 bases unmatched. CDR3 sequence (DNA): TGTGCCAGCAGCTCTTGGGGACAGGGGACATTGGAGACCCAGTACTTC. Translation: CASSSWGQGTLETQYF.

This clonotype turned up a few times. CDR3 amino acids: CSVESPRSRSSYNEQFF. Here the CDR3 DNA reads TGCAGCGTTGAATCCCCCCGCTCGAGGAGCTCCTACAATGAGCAGTTCTTC. The chain links TRBV29-1 to TRBJ2-1, with D unclear. This CDR3 comprises 17 residues. Germline assignment: CDR1 SQVTM and CDR2 ANQGSEA. Trimming removed 2 bases from V and 0 bases from J, with 17 bases in between.

This clonotype came up many times. The chain is built from TRBV3-1 and TRBJ2-7, with D perhaps TRBD1 or TRBD2 (5 bases each). Per germline, CDR1 LGHDT and CDR2 YNNKEL (reference sequence). This CDR3 has 13 amino acids. Between the trimmed V and J ends, which lost 3 bases and 6 bases, there was a span of 12 bases. The CDR3 spells CASSQFEGSEQYF. The CDR3 DNA is TGTGCCAGCAGCCAGTTCGAGGGGAGCGAGCAGTACTTC.

A note on this clonotype: A much larger clone sits a single nucleotide away, making a read error possible. The chain uses TRBV2 and TRBJ2-2, with D perhaps assigned TRBD1 or TRBD2 (5 bases each). CDR3 size: 12 residues. Germline lookup yields CDR1 SNHLY and CDR2 FYNNEI. With 4 bases removed from V and 6 bases from J, the gap between germline ends came to 6 bases. This chain's CDR3 is CASSAGPGELFF. Written as DNA, the CDR3 is TGTGCCAGCAGTGCGGGGCCCGGGGAGCTGTTTTTT.

This clonotype showed up just a few times. This could be a read error, since a much larger clone is one nucleotide away. As DNA, the CDR3 is TGCAGTGCCCTCCGGGAGGGGTACAACCCCTACAATGAGCAGTTCTTC. It yields the protein CSALREGYNPYNEQFF. This chain uses TRBV20-1 with TRBJ2-1; 8 bases fit TRBD2. Unmatched junction bases numbered 12, after V lost 6 bases and J lost 2 bases. This CDR3 spans 16 amino acids. CDR1 is DFQATT, CDR2 SNEGSKA, per germline (reference sequence).

The gene calls are TRBV7-6 and TRBJ1-3; the D is unclear. V gave up 1 base and J gave up 4 bases, with 11 bases separating them. Germline V gives CDR1 SGHVS, CDR2 FNYEAQ. CDR3 length: 15 residues. The CDR3 loop reads CASSLDIKLGNTIYF. The CDR3 coding sequence is TGTGCCAGCAGCTTAGACATAAAACTAGGAAACACCATATATTTT.

In the case of this clonotype: A read error may explain this, as a much larger clone is one base away. This chain joins TRBV20-1 and TRBJ2-7; D call uncertain. This CDR3 comprises 10 residues. Germline V CDR1 and CDR2: DFQATT, SNEGSKA (reference sequence). V was clipped by 6 bases and J by 0 bases, with 3 bases between them. The CDR3 sequence: CSAVSYEQYF. The CDR3 DNA is TGCAGTGCCGTCTCCTACGAGCAGTACTTC.

This clonotype was observed at least ten times. This chain uses TRBV30 with TRBJ2-3, with D tentatively TRBD1 (6 bases). CDR1 and CDR2 from the germline V gene are GTSNPN and SVGIG (reference sequence). The CDR3 covers 18 residues. Trimming took 0 bases from V and 4 from J, leaving 23 bases between them. CDR3 DNA sequence: TGTGCCTGGAGTGTATTTCCATTTGGGAACAGGGTCCCAGATACGCAGTATTTT. This sequence encodes CAWSVFPFGNRVPDTQYF.

This clonotype occurred many times. The chain carries TRBV7-2 and TRBJ2-4, with TRBD2 matching 13 bases. V lost 3 bases, J lost 9 bases, and 5 bases stayed unmatched. This CDR3 has 15 residues. Per germline, CDR1 SGHTA and CDR2 FQGNSA. The CDR3: CASSFTSGGASIQYF. CDR3 nucleotides: TGTGCCAGCAGCTTCACTAGCGGGGGGGCCAGCATTCAGTACTTC.